The 27 T cell receptor beta chains reported below all come from one sample, sequenced in a study of blood T cell repertoires in COVID-19. Data came from immunoSEQ multiplex PCR; TCRdb stores just in-frame clones and leaves some out. There are about 83,000 clones in the sample; approximately 90% occur only once, and around 3% lies in the top ten. The sequenced sample consisted of peripheral blood. The receptor source for this set is a woman between 45 and 60 years old with active or convalescent COVID-19.

This chain uses TRBV7-8 with TRBJ1-6; D is uncertain. From germline, CDR1 is SGHVS and CDR2 FQNEAQ. This CDR3 has 14 amino acids. The ends were cut back, 1 base at V and 12 bases at J, with 13 bases in the middle. CDR3 amino acids: CASSLDERSGPLHF. The CDR3 nucleotides are TGTGCCAGCAGCTTAGACGAACGGAGCGGACCCCTCCACTTT. The entire variable domain, with the rest obtained from reference TRBV7-8 and TRBJ1-6, is as follows: GAGVSQSPRYKVAKRGQDVALRCDPISGHVSLFWYQQALGQGPEFLTYFQNEAQLDKSGLPSDRFFAERPEGSVSTLKIQRTQQEDSAVYLCASSLDERSGPLHFGNGTRLTVT.

This clone has just one count. The V call is TRBV5-1, the J call TRBJ2-1; D uncertain. The CDR3 is made up of 12 amino acids. Trimming stripped 4 bases from V and 8 bases from J, with 10 bases between. CDR1 and CDR2 from the germline V gene are SGHRS and YFSETQ. The CDR3 is CASSRLADEQFF. The DNA of the CDR3 is TGCGCCAGCAGCCGTCTGGCGGATGAGCAGTTCTTC.

The V gene is TRBV6-6, the J gene TRBJ2-2, with D perhaps TRBD2 (5 bases). V lost 6 bases and J 1 base, leaving 9 bases between the germline ends. Per the germline V gene, CDR1 is MNHNY and CDR2 is SVGAGI (reference sequence). This CDR3 has 14 residues. The chain's CDR3 is CASSRGENTGELFF. In nucleotides, the CDR3 is TGTGCCAGCAGCCGGGGTGAGAACACCGGGGAGCTGTTTTTT.

DNA for the CDR3: TGCGCCAGCAGCCAAGTGGGACTGATCTCCAATTCACCCCTCCACTTT. Translated: CASSQVGLISNSPLHF. This chain uses TRBV4-1 with TRBJ1-6; possibly TRBD1 for D (5 bases). Germline V gene sequence: CDR1 MGHRA, CDR2 YSYEKL. V lost 1 base and J 7 bases, leaving 14 bases between the germline ends. This CDR3 contains 16 residues.

This chain links TRBV6-2 or TRBV6-3 with TRBJ1-1, with D possibly TRBD1 on 5 matching bases. CDR1 is MNHEY, CDR2 SVGEGT, per germline. V was shortened by 2 bases and J by 5 bases, with 9 bases between the two germline ends. The CDR3 totals 13 residues. The CDR3 spells CASSYPGGTEAFF. The CDR3 DNA is TGTGCCAGCAGTTACCCCGGGGGAACTGAAGCTTTCTTT.

This chain uses TRBV7-9 with TRBJ2-6; D may be TRBD1 (5 bases). Trimming pared 8 bases from V and 0 bases from J, leaving 14 bases between. The CDR3 has 16 amino acids. Germline V CDR1 and CDR2: SEHNR, FQNEAQ (reference sequence). The CDR3 region has the DNA TGTGCCAGCGGCCCACGACAGTCCTCTGGGGCCAACGTCCTGACTTTC. Translated: CASGPRQSSGANVLTF. Variable domain in full (rest from reference TRBV7-9 and TRBJ2-6): DTGVSQNPRHKITKRGQNVTFRCDPISEHNRLYWYRQTLGQGPEFLTYFQNEAQLEKSRLLSDRFSAERPKGSFSTLEIQRTEQGDSAMYLCASGPRQSSGANVLTFGAGSRLTVL.

This chain connects TRBV7-2 to TRBJ1-4; 9 bases are shared with TRBD1. This CDR3 has 14 amino acids. V shed 5 bases and J 8 bases; nucleotides not matched to a gene: 6. Germline CDR1 and CDR2: SGHTA and FQGNSA. CDR3 residues: CASSAQGAGEKLFF. The CDR3 bases are TGTGCCAGCAGCGCACAGGGGGCTGGGGAAAAACTGTTTTTT. The full variable domain, with the rest looked up from reference TRBV7-2 and TRBJ1-4, is GAGVSQSPSNKVTEKGKDVELRCDPISGHTALYWYRQSLGQGLEFLIYFQGNSAPDKSGLPSDRFSAERTGGSVSTLTIQRTQQEDSAVYLCASSAQGAGEKLFFGSGTQLSVL.

This clone has a handful of counts. V gene TRBV5-5 combines with J gene TRBJ1-3; 7 nucleotides line up with TRBD1. CDR3 length: 15 amino acids. The ends lost 2 bases at V and 2 bases at J; junction bases unmatched: 4. Germline values: CDR1 SGHKS, CDR2 YYEKEE (reference sequence). The DNA for the CDR3 is TGTGCCAGCAGCTTCGATCAGGGGGCTGGAAACACCATATATTTT. Encoded protein: CASSFDQGAGNTIYF.

This clone was seen a handful of times. The rearrangement joins TRBV29-1 to TRBJ1-1; 7 bases are shared with TRBD1. The junction had 1 base not matched to a gene; V was cut back by 5 bases and J by 4 bases. This CDR3 comprises 11 residues. Germline CDR1 is SQVTM and CDR2 is ANQGSEA. The CDR3 here is CSVQGVTEAFF. Here the CDR3 DNA reads TGCAGCGTTCAGGGGGTCACTGAAGCTTTCTTT.

Concerning this clone: The DNA is left out, because the CDR3 cannot be placed on it with certainty; the CDR3 is given as TCRdb lists it. The gene calls are TRBV6-5 and TRBJ1-6; the table assigns TRBD1, which was not confirmed against the DNA. The CDR3 length is 14 residues, termini included. Germline V CDR1 and CDR2: MNHEY, SVGAGI. CDR3 sequence: CASILDSSRSPLHF.

Only one count was recorded for this clone. The CDR3 DNA reads TGTGCCTGGAGTCAACAGGGGGCATACGAGCAGTACTTC. It codes for CAWSQQGAYEQYF. The genes are TRBV30 and TRBJ2-7; TRBD1 matches 9 bases. Germline trimming cut 2 bases from V and 4 bases from J; bases unmatched to any gene: 3. The CDR3 consists of 13 residues. Looked up from germline, CDR1 is GTSNPN and CDR2 is SVGIG (reference sequence). Full variable domain (rest looked up from reference TRBV30 and TRBJ2-7): SQTIHQWPATLVQPVGSPLSLECTVEGTSNPNLYWYRQAAGRGLQLLFYSVGIGQISSEVPQNLSASRPQDRQFILSSKKLLLSDSGFYLCAWSQQGAYEQYFGPGTRLTVT.

The chain uses TRBV5-1 and TRBJ2-1, with 12 bases identical to TRBD2. The germline V gene has CDR1 SGHRS and CDR2 YFSETQ. The V segment lost 4 bases and the J segment 10 bases; nucleotides outside the gene matches: 9. The CDR3 runs to 15 residues. The CDR3 here is CASSDPSGGAEEQFF. The CDR3 nucleotides read TGCGCCAGCAGCGATCCTAGCGGGGGGGCCGAAGAGCAGTTCTTC. The full variable domain, completed using reference TRBV5-1 and TRBJ2-1, is KAGVTQTPRYLIKTRGQQVTLSCSPISGHRSVSWYQQTPGQGLQFLFEYFSETQRNKGNFPGRFSGRQFSNSRSEMNVSTLELGDSALYLCASSDPSGGAEEQFFGPGTRLTVL.

Concerning this clone: The sample has other DNA sequences that encode this CDR3 too. The rearrangement links TRBV6-2 or TRBV6-3 to TRBJ1-2; a weak D match, TRBD1 (5 bases). Germline V lookup: CDR1 MNHEY, CDR2 SVGEGT. The V and J ends lost 2 bases and 8 bases respectively, with 9 bases between them. The CDR3 totals 12 residues. CDR3 in amino acids: CASSYGGTGYTF. In nucleotides, the CDR3 is TGTGCCAGCAGTTACGGGGGGACGGGCTACACCTTC.

This chain joins TRBV7-3 and TRBJ2-7, with a tentative D call TRBD1 (5 bases). The ends were cut back, 5 bases at V and 3 bases at J, with 14 bases in the middle. Germline CDR1 reads SGHTA; CDR2 reads FQGTGA. The CDR3 runs to 14 residues. CDR3 residues: CASSKGPTDYEQYF. The CDR3 DNA reads as TGTGCCAGCAGCAAGGGGCCAACTGACTACGAGCAGTACTTC.

For this clone: One end of the junction is discordant with germline, which a read error may explain. The chain has TRBV7-3 and TRBJ2-7; 8 bases agree with TRBD1. Germline V gene sequence: CDR1 SGHTA, CDR2 FQGTGA. CDR3 length equals 15 residues. CDR3: CASSLTGTGSYEQYF. DNA of the CDR3: TGTGCCAGCAGCCTAACCGGGACAGGCTCCTACGAGCAGTACTTC.

V usage is TRBV3-1 (or the pseudogene TRBV3-2) and J usage is TRBJ1-2, with D possibly being TRBD1 (6 bases). V was shortened by 4 bases and J by 4 bases, with 10 bases between the two germline ends. Germline assignment: CDR1 LGHDT and CDR2 YNNKEL (reference sequence). This CDR3 region has 13 residues. The CDR3 DNA follows: TGTGCCAGCAGCCGCAGGGGTTTCTATGGCTACACCTTC. Translating gives CASSRRGFYGYTF.

This sequence joins TRBV5-1 and TRBJ1-1; the match to TRBD1 covers 9 bases. V trimming: 5 bases; J trimming: 4 bases; junction bases outside the gene matches: 12. From germline, CDR1 is SGHRS and CDR2 YFSETQ. The CDR3 consists of 16 residues. The CDR3 DNA is TGCGCCAGCAGTCCCATAACAGGGGGCAGGGGCACTGAAGCTTTCTTT. Protein: CASSPITGGRGTEAFF.

This clone was recorded only once. The V call is TRBV18, the J call TRBJ2-1; 8 bases align to TRBD1. Trimming at V came to 0 bases and at J to 8 bases, leaving 3 bases not matched to a gene. This CDR3 has 14 amino acids. Germline values: CDR1 KGHSH, CDR2 LQKENI. The CDR3 reads CASSPPSGGDEQFF. The CDR3 DNA is TGTGCCAGCTCACCACCGTCAGGGGGCGATGAGCAGTTCTTC.

The V and J genes are TRBV5-5 and TRBJ2-5; D unresolved. This CDR3 comprises 11 residues. Trimming stripped 6 bases from V and 5 bases from J, with 8 bases between. In germline, CDR1 is SGHKS, CDR2 YYEKEE (reference sequence). The CDR3 bases are TGTGCCAGCACCTCTCAGGAGACCCAGTACTTC. Amino acids: CASTSQETQYF.

CDR3: CASTEMWGTSTDTQYF. The CDR3 DNA is TGTGCCAGCACCGAGATGTGGGGGACAAGCACAGATACGCAGTATTTT. The rearrangement joins TRBV28 to TRBJ2-3, with D perhaps TRBD1 (6 bases). The CDR3 covers 16 residues. Trimming left V 7 bases short and J 0 bases short, with 17 bases between. Germline lookup yields CDR1 MDHEN and CDR2 SYDVKM. Full variable domain (outside the CDR3, taken from reference TRBV28 and TRBJ2-3): DVKVTQSSRYLVKRTGEKVFLECVQDMDHENMFWYRQDPGLGLRLIYFSYDVKMKEKGDIPEGYSVSREKKERFSLILESASTNQTSMYLCASTEMWGTSTDTQYFGPGTRLTVL.

The gene calls are TRBV3-1 (or the pseudogene TRBV3-2) and TRBJ2-3; D remains unclear. CDR1 and CDR2 (germline): LGHDT, YNNKEL (reference sequence). This CDR3 contains 13 residues. Trimming shortened V by 1 base and J by 0 bases, and 2 bases separated the two germline ends. This chain's CDR3 is CASSQASTDTQYF. DNA for the CDR3: TGTGCCAGCAGCCAAGCGAGCACAGATACGCAGTATTTT.

The CDR3 spells CASSPLAGGSGEQFF. The CDR3 coding sequence is TGTGCCAGCAGCCCACTAGCGGGGGGATCGGGTGAGCAGTTCTTC. This chain joins TRBV6-5 and TRBJ2-1; 12 nucleotides agree with TRBD2. Germline V CDR1 and CDR2: MNHEY, SVGAGI. The CDR3 sequence is 15 residues long. V shed 6 bases, J shed 9 bases, and the junction held 9 bases outside the gene matches.

V gene TRBV11-2 combines with J gene TRBJ1-2, with D possibly TRBD1 on 6 matching bases. V was trimmed by 3 bases and J by 1 base, leaving 15 bases between them. This CDR3 is 16 amino acids long. CDR1 SGHAT and CDR2 FQNNGV come from the germline V gene. The CDR3 region is CASSFNAGTLNYGYTF. As DNA, the CDR3 is TGTGCCAGCAGCTTTAACGCCGGGACACTTAACTATGGCTACACCTTC.

The genes are TRBV7-3 and TRBJ1-1, with D maybe TRBD1 (5 bases). This CDR3 is built from 17 residues. CDR1 is SGHTA and CDR2 is FQGTGA in the germline V gene. With 1 base removed from V and 4 bases from J, the gap between germline ends came to 19 bases. The DNA of the CDR3 is TGTGCCAGCAGCTTAAGGTGGCCCGGGGCGGGGGGCACTGAAGCTTTCTTT. This sequence encodes CASSLRWPGAGGTEAFF.

The chain links TRBV7-2 to TRBJ2-3, with 7 bases aligning to TRBD1. CDR1 and CDR2 from the germline V gene are SGHTA and FQGNSA. V was clipped by 4 bases and J by 1 base; unmatched bases: 11. The length of the CDR3 is 17 residues. The CDR3 loop reads CASSYRGLVLGTDTQYF. The CDR3 DNA sequence: TGTGCCAGCAGCTACAGGGGTTTGGTTTTGGGCACAGATACGCAGTATTTT.

The chain joins TRBV6-5 to TRBJ2-3; D is unresolved. Trimming stripped 3 bases from V and 0 bases from J, with 13 bases between. Germline-derived CDR1 and CDR2 are MNHEY and SVGAGI. The CDR3 is made up of 16 amino acids. CDR3 residues: CASSYVSYGSTDTQYF. In nucleotides, the CDR3 is TGTGCCAGCAGTTATGTTTCTTACGGTAGCACAGATACGCAGTATTTT.

The rearrangement uses TRBV7-9 and TRBJ1-5; D call uncertain. CDR3 length equals 16 residues. CDR1 is SEHNR, CDR2 FQNEAQ, per germline (reference sequence). V was cut by 2 bases and J by 4 bases, with 15 bases left in between. This CDR3 is CASSLNRGILNQPQHF. The CDR3 DNA reads TGTGCCAGCAGCTTAAACCGAGGGATTTTAAATCAGCCCCAGCATTTT. Variable domain in full (rest from reference TRBV7-9 and TRBJ1-5): DTGVSQNPRHKITKRGQNVTFRCDPISEHNRLYWYRQTLGQGPEFLTYFQNEAQLEKSRLLSDRFSAERPKGSFSTLEIQRTEQGDSAMYLCASSLNRGILNQPQHFGDGTRLSIL.